The 27 T cell receptor beta chains given below trace back to one sample, sequenced in a study of cytomegalovirus exposure and HLA in healthy donors (dated by TCRdb to 2015 to 2018). Libraries were prepared through the immunoSEQ multiplex PCR assay. Entries here come from immuneACCESS through TCRdb and include only in-frame sequences with V and J called. Some clones fail to appear in such tables; in the studies checked, an unresolved V gene covers under half of the shortfall, and the cause of the remainder is unknown. Within this sample are roughly 250,000 clones, with around 86% of them counted one time only. The ten top clones hold roughly 1.2% of the sample. What was sequenced was PBMCs. These receptors all stem from a young woman in good health and CMV-seropositive.

The chain couples TRBV5-6 to TRBJ1-1; D ambiguous. The germline V and J ends were trimmed by 2 bases and 4 bases, with 12 bases remaining between them. Germline CDR1 and CDR2: SGHDT and YYEEEE. The CDR3 consists of 14 residues. CDR3 bases: TGTGCCAGCAGCTTTGGGCAGTACCGCACTGAAGCTTTCTTT. Its protein product is CASSFGQYRTEAFF.

This clone is a singleton in its sample. The rearrangement joins TRBV29-1 to TRBJ2-3; 9 bases match TRBD2. CDR3 length equals 17 residues. With 6 bases clipped from V and 3 bases from J, the junction kept 16 bases outside the gene matches. CDR1 and CDR2 (germline): SQVTM, ANQGSEA. The CDR3 sequence is CSVGRGGRAHETDTQYF. CDR3 sequence (DNA): TGCAGCGTAGGGCGGGGCGGGAGGGCCCACGAAACAGATACGCAGTATTTT.

This clone has only a few counts. This chain joins TRBV19 and TRBJ1-2; D ambiguous. This CDR3 is 13 amino acids long. Germline CDR1 and CDR2: LNHDA and SQIVND (reference sequence). Deletions cut 1 base from V and 5 bases from J, with 8 bases between. In DNA, the CDR3 is TGTGCCAGTAGTATAGCGGGAGGTTATGGCTACACCTTC. Translating it yields CASSIAGGYGYTF.

This clone was seen once. This rearrangement joins TRBV5-1 to TRBJ2-7; TRBD2 matches at 8 bases. CDR1 and CDR2 (germline): SGHRS, YFSETQ. CDR3 length equals 14 residues. The V segment lost 4 bases and the J segment 3 bases; nucleotides outside the gene matches: 6. CDR3 nucleotide sequence: TGCGCCAGCAGCGGGACTAGTGAGTTCTACGAGCAGTACTTC. The encoded protein is CASSGTSEFYEQYF.

The rearrangement uses TRBV18 and TRBJ1-1; a weak D match, TRBD1 (6 bases). Per the germline V gene, CDR1 is KGHSH and CDR2 is LQKENI. The ends were cut back, 3 bases at V and 1 base at J, with 9 bases in the middle. The CDR3 extends over 14 amino acids. CDR3 in amino acids: CASSPRQENTEAFF. CDR3 DNA sequence: TGTGCCAGCTCACCGAGACAGGAGAACACTGAAGCTTTCTTT. Full variable domain (rest looked up from reference TRBV18 and TRBJ1-1): NAGVMQNPRHLVRRRGQEARLRCSPMKGHSHVYWYRQLPEEGLKFMVYLQKENIIDESGMPKERFSAEFPKEGPSILRIQQVVRGDSAAYFCASSPRQENTEAFFGQGTRLTVV.

The chain carries TRBV27 and TRBJ2-2; the D gene is possibly TRBD1 (6 bases). The V gene lost 4 bases and the J gene lost 3 bases, with 18 bases spanning the gap. This CDR3 comprises 17 residues. Germline V gene sequence: CDR1 MNHEY, CDR2 SMNVEV (reference sequence). The CDR3 nucleotides are TGTGCCAGCAGTTCCTTCCACCGGGACACTCACACCGGGGAGCTGTTTTTT. It encodes CASSSFHRDTHTGELFF.

The CDR3 DNA reads as TGCGCCAGCAGCTTGGATGCGGGAGTAAGGAAGTACTTC. As protein: CASSLDAGVRKYF. The V and J genes are TRBV5-1 and TRBJ2-7; 7 bases match TRBD2. Germline V gene data show CDR1 as SGHRS and CDR2 as YFSETQ. V lost 0 bases and J lost 11; bases outside the gene matches: 8. This CDR3 region has 13 residues.

The chain links TRBV27 to TRBJ1-2; the match to TRBD1 covers 7 bases. Losses at the gene ends were 2 bases for V and 0 bases for J; bases not matched to a gene: 3. The germline V gene encodes CDR1 MNHEY and CDR2 SMNVEV (reference sequence). There are 15 residues in the CDR3. CDR3: CASSLAGTANYGYTF. CDR3 sequence (DNA): TGTGCCAGCAGTTTAGCCGGGACAGCTAACTATGGCTACACCTTC.

The CDR3 region is CASTGLAGAYEQYF. The DNA of the CDR3 is TGTGCCAGCACTGGACTAGCGGGAGCCTACGAGCAGTACTTC. V usage is TRBV27 and J usage is TRBJ2-7; TRBD2 matches 13 bases. The ends lost 7 bases at V and 2 bases at J; junction bases unmatched: 2. This CDR3 spans 14 amino acids. Germline V gene sequence: CDR1 MNHEY, CDR2 SMNVEV (reference sequence).

The CDR3 coding sequence is TGTGCCAGCAGCTTTTGGGACAGCTCCTACGAGCAGTACTTC. It yields the protein CASSFWDSSYEQYF. The chain has TRBV5-4 and TRBJ2-7; TRBD1 matches at 7 bases. V lost 2 bases and J lost 0; bases outside the gene matches: 2. CDR1 is SGHNT and CDR2 is YYREEE in the germline V gene (reference sequence). The CDR3 length is 14 residues.

The chain combines TRBV6-1 with TRBJ2-3; tentatively, D is TRBD1 (6 bases). V dropped 9 bases and J dropped 0 bases, with 13 bases sitting between them. Germline values: CDR1 MNHNS, CDR2 SASEGT. The CDR3 has 14 amino acids. CDR3 DNA: TGTGCCAGTCGGACAGCGGCAAGCACAGATACGCAGTATTTT. As protein: CASRTAASTDTQYF.

In this sample, this clone turned up once. In the same sample, other DNA sequences code for this CDR3. The rearrangement uses TRBV6-5 and TRBJ1-1, with D unclear. Germline V gives CDR1 MNHEY, CDR2 SVGAGI. The germline V and J ends were trimmed by 3 bases and 1 base, with 6 bases remaining between them. The CDR3 is 13 residues long. CDR3 nucleotide sequence: TGTGCCAGCAGTTATGGGCGGAACACTGAAGCTTTCTTT. Protein: CASSYGRNTEAFF.

V and J are TRBV28 and TRBJ2-1; TRBD2 aligns across 8 bases. The length of the CDR3 is 16 residues. V was clipped by 6 bases and J by 10 bases; unmatched bases: 17. Germline V CDR1 and CDR2: MDHEN, SYDVKM. The CDR3 DNA sequence: TGTGCCAGCAGATACACTCTCCGGGGACTAGACCACGAGCAGTTCTTC. Its protein product is CASRYTLRGLDHEQFF.

The chain has TRBV27 and TRBJ1-1, with D unresolved. Trimming removed 5 bases at V and 13 bases at J, with 23 bases between. The CDR3 runs 14 residues. Germline CDR1 reads MNHEY; CDR2 reads SMNVEV (reference sequence). CDR3 residues: CASSRRGHEGISFF. The CDR3 DNA reads as TGTGCCAGCAGTCGTAGAGGTCATGAAGGAATAAGTTTCTTT.

V usage is TRBV19 and J usage is TRBJ1-2, with D uncertain. The CDR3 length is 15 residues. Germline V gene data show CDR1 as LNHDA and CDR2 as SQIVND (reference sequence). The V and J ends lost 7 bases and 4 bases respectively, with 19 bases between them. The CDR3 DNA follows: TGTGCCAGTATTGCGGAGGCTTCGTATGGCTATGGCTACACCTTC. Its protein is CASIAEASYGYGYTF.

The V call is TRBV6-1, the J call TRBJ1-2, with D perhaps matching TRBD1 (5 bases). This CDR3 has 14 residues. The germline V and J ends were trimmed by 7 bases and 7 bases, with 19 bases remaining between them. CDR1 and CDR2 (germline): MNHNS, SASEGT. CDR3 loop: CASTGSQGTGGYTF. The CDR3 bases are TGTGCCAGCACGGGCTCGCAGGGTACCGGTGGCTACACCTTC.

This clone was picked up a small number of times. This chain joins TRBV19 and TRBJ2-7; D may be TRBD1 (5 bases). Trimming cost V 2 bases and J 5 bases, with 13 bases left between them. CDR1 and CDR2 (germline): LNHDA, SQIVND (reference sequence). The length of the CDR3 is 14 residues. The CDR3 DNA sequence: TGTGCCAGTAGTATACGGCAGGGAAAGGACGAGCAGTACTTC. Its translation is CASSIRQGKDEQYF.

J is TRBJ1-1 and V is TRBV10-1; 8 bases are a match to TRBD1. V shed 0 bases, J shed 3 bases, and the junction held 6 bases outside the gene matches. CDR1 WNHNN and CDR2 SYGVQD come from the germline V gene (reference sequence). The CDR3 has 16 amino acids. For the CDR3, the DNA is TGCGCCAGCAGTGAGTCGATCAGGGGGCTGGACACTGAAGCTTTCTTT. Its translation is CASSESIRGLDTEAFF.

The J gene is TRBJ2-7, the V gene TRBV19; TRBD2 is a possible D gene (7 bases). From germline, CDR1 is LNHDA and CDR2 SQIVND (reference sequence). This CDR3 spans 13 amino acids. V was clipped by 6 bases and J by 6 bases, with 15 bases between them. CDR3 region: CASSMYREGEQYF. The DNA for the CDR3 is TGTGCCAGTAGCATGTACAGGGAGGGCGAGCAGTACTTC.

The V gene is TRBV4-1, the J gene TRBJ2-3, with D possibly being TRBD2 (6 bases). The germline V gene encodes CDR1 MGHRA and CDR2 YSYEKL. The V and J ends lost 1 base and 5 bases respectively, with 16 bases between them. This CDR3 contains 16 residues. The CDR3 region has the DNA TGCGCCAGCAGCCAAGCGGGTGGGACGGGAGTAGATACGCAGTATTTT. This sequence encodes CASSQAGGTGVDTQYF.

This chain joins TRBV11-3 and TRBJ2-3; TRBD1 matches 9 bases. The CDR3 spans 16 residues. V lost 0 bases, J lost 6 bases, and 7 bases stayed unmatched. Germline CDR1 is SGHNT and CDR2 is YENEEA. The CDR3 region is CASSLDNRGLADTQYF. The CDR3 nucleotides are TGTGCCAGCAGCTTAGATAACAGGGGGCTGGCGGATACGCAGTATTTT.

This chain joins TRBV4-2 and TRBJ2-7; 9 positions agree with TRBD2. The CDR3 runs 16 residues. Germline loops: CDR1 LGHNA, CDR2 YNFKEQ. V gave up 0 bases and J gave up 2 bases; unmatched junction bases: 5. Written as DNA, the CDR3 is TGTGCCAGCAGCCAAGATCCCGCTAGCGGGACCTACGAGCAGTACTTC. As protein: CASSQDPASGTYEQYF.

This chain connects TRBV4-1 to TRBJ2-5, with D possibly matching TRBD1 (6 bases). The CDR3 has 17 amino acids. V lost 1 base, J lost 1 base, and 16 bases lay in between. The germline V gene has CDR1 MGHRA and CDR2 YSYEKL. The CDR3 region is CASSQGTGQPFQETQYF. The CDR3 bases are TGCGCCAGCAGCCAAGGGACCGGACAGCCATTCCAAGAGACCCAGTACTTC.

The rearrangement joins TRBV10-1 to TRBJ2-2; perhaps TRBD2 as D (5 bases). The V end lost 4 bases, the J end lost 3 bases, and 24 bases lay between the germline ends. The CDR3 runs 19 residues. Germline V CDR1 and CDR2: WNHNN, SYGVQD (reference sequence). The CDR3: CASSGVVGSAPSYTGELFF. Here the CDR3 DNA reads TGCGCCAGCAGTGGGGTTGTGGGGAGTGCACCCTCCTACACCGGGGAGCTGTTTTTT.

In its sample, this clone was seen once. The chain links TRBV27 to TRBJ1-5, with D uncertain. Trimming shortened V by 2 bases and J by 0 bases, and 20 bases separated the two germline ends. Per germline, CDR1 MNHEY and CDR2 SMNVEV (reference sequence). The CDR3 is made up of 19 amino acids. The CDR3 DNA follows: TGTGCCAGCAGTTTAGCGGTCAAAACCCCCGTCCCTAGCAATCAGCCCCAGCATTTT. Protein product: CASSLAVKTPVPSNQPQHF.

The chain couples TRBV7-2 to TRBJ2-7; D gene unclear. This CDR3 is 12 amino acids long. Germline V gene data show CDR1 as SGHTA and CDR2 as FQGNSA. Trimming pared 3 bases from V and 4 bases from J, leaving 7 bases between. Here the CDR3 DNA reads TGTGCCAGCAGCTTTAACTCGTACGAGCAGTACTTC. Residues: CASSFNSYEQYF. Complete variable domain (other parts from reference TRBV7-2 and TRBJ2-7): GAGVSQSPSNKVTEKGKDVELRCDPISGHTALYWYRQSLGQGLEFLIYFQGNSAPDKSGLPSDRFSAERTGGSVSTLTIQRTQQEDSAVYLCASSFNSYEQYFGPGTRLTVT.

The V and J genes are TRBV7-7 and TRBJ1-1, with no clear D. Trimming cost V 3 bases and J 8 bases, with 13 bases left between them. The CDR3 totals 13 residues. Per the germline V gene, CDR1 is SSHAT and CDR2 is FNYEAQ (reference sequence). Here the CDR3 DNA reads TGTGCCAGCAGCTTTAGGGTCGGGGAGGAAGCTTTCTTT. It encodes CASSFRVGEEAFF.